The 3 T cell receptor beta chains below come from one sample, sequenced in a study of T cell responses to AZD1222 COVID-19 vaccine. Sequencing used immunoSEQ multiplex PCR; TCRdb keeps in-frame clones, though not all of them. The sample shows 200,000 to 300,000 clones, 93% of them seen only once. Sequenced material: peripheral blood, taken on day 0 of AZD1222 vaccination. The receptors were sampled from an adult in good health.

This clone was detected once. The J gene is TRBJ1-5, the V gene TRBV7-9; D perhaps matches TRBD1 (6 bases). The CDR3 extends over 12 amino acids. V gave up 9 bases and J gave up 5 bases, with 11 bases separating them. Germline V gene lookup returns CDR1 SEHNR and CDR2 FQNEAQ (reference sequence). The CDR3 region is CASSTGDQPQHF. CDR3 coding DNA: TGTGCCAGTTCGACAGGCGATCAGCCCCAGCATTTT.

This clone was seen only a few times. CDR3 DNA: TGTGCCAGCAGCAAAGGCAGGGGGCACGACGAGCAGTACTTC. Protein product: CASSKGRGHDEQYF. The chain uses TRBV21-1 and TRBJ2-7; the DNA was not compared with TRBD1, the D call given in the table. TRBV21-1 is a listed pseudogene. This CDR3 has 14 residues.

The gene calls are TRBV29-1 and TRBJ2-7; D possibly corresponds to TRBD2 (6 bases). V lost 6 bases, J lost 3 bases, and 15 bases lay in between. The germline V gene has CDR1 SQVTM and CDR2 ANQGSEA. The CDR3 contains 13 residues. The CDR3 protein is CSVRRAGNYEQYF. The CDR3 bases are TGCAGCGTCCGTAGAGCGGGCAACTACGAGCAGTACTTC.